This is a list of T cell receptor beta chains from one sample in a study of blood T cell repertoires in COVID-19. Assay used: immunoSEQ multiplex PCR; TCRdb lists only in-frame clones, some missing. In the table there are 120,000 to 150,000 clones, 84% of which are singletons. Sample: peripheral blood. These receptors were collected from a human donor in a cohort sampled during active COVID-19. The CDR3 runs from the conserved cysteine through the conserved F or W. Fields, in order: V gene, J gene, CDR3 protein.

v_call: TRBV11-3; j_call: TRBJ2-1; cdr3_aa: CASSKDRSGEQFF
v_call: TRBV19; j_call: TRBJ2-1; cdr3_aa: CASSTLQTSGLSNEQFF
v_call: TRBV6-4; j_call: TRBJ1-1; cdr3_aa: CASSPLGGGNTEAFF
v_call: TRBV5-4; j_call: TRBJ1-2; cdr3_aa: CASSRRQGQTPGGYTF
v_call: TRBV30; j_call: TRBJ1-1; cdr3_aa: CAWKPPLDRRGYDEAFF
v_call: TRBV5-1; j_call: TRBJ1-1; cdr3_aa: CASSLGAGNTEAFF
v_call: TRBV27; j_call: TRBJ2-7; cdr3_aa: CASGQGNSYEQYF
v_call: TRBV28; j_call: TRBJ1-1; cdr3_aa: CASSSQMNTEAFF
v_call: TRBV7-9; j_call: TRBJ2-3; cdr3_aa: CASSFDRATDTQYF
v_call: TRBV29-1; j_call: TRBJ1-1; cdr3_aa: CSAPGGSGTEAFF
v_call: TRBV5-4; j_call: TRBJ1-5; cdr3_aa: CASSLGQGLNQPQHF
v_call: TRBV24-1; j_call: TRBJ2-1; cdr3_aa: CATSDSLAGNSYNEQFF
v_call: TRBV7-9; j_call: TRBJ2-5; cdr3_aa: CASSSGFGVIQYF
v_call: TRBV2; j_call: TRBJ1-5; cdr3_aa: CASRGGWGQPQHF
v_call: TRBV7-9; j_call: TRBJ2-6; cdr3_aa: CASSPGGGVSGANVLTF
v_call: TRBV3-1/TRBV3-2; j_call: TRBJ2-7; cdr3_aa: CASSLGQNYEQYF
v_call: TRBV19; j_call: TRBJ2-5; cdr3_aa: CASSIGPPLRTIQETQYF
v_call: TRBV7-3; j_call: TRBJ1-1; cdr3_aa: CASSLNGVSGEAFF
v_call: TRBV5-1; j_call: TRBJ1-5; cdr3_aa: CASSAGTGQNQPQHF
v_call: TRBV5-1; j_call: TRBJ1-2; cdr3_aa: CASSLEGDGYTF
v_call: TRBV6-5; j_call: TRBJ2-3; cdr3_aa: CASSYKRNTDTQYF
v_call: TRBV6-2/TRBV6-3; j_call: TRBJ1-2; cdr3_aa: CASSNTHGTNYGYTF
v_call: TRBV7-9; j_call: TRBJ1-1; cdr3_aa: CASGDRGPGEAFF
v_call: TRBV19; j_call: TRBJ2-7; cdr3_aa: CASSIQGGEQYF
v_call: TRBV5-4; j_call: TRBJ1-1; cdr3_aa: CASSLSSGTEAFF
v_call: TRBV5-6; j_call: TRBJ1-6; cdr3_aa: CASSLTGRGDSPLHF
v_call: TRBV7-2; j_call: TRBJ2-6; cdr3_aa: CASPLGGAGANVLTF
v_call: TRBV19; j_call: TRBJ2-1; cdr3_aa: CASGLLTGGHEQFF
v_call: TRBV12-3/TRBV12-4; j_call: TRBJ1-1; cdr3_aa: CASSPRRGEAFF
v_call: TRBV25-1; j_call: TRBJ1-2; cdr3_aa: CASVQAGDYGYTF
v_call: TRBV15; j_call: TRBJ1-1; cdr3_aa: CATSRVGQVNTEAFF
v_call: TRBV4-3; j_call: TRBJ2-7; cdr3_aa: CASSLRPVPGEQYF
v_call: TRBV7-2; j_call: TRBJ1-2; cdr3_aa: CASSADRGVTMGYTF
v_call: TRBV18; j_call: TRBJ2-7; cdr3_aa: CASSPYDRGEQYF
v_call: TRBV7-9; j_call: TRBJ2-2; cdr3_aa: CASSFAAAGELFF